These T cell receptor beta chains were read from a single sample in a study of CD8+ T cells in alopecia areata. The method was immunoSEQ multiplex PCR; TCRdb's version includes in-frame clones alone and lacks a portion of them. The data show 120,000 or so clones, with around 48% seen just once and about 10% held by the top ten. Sequencing was done on a sample of NKG2D-low CD8+ T cells sorted from blood. The receptor source for this set is a human donor with alopecia areata. Both conserved end residues are part of each CDR3. A D gene is named only where the DNA matches it firmly. The size of a clone is reported for some rows only, either as once, few or many, or as a class for expanded clones.

D gene	J gene	clone size	V gene	CDR3 protein	CDR3 DNA
TRBD2	TRBJ2-7	-	TRBV11-2	CASSLEVAGASYEQYF	TGTGCCAGCAGCTTAGAGGTAGCGGGGGCCTCCTACGAGCAGTACTTC
-	TRBJ1-5	-	TRBV4-1	CASSLGINQPQHF	TGTGCCAGCAGCCTTGGCATTAATCAGCCCCAGCATTTT
TRBD1	TRBJ1-5	-	TRBV28	CASSTDRDYSNQPQHF	TGTGCCAGCAGCACTGACAGGGATTATAGCAATCAGCCCCAGCATTTT
TRBD2	TRBJ2-1	-	TRBV2	CASPRGGSSPGNEQFF	TGTGCCAGCCCTCGGGGCGGGAGTTCGCCCGGGAATGAGCAGTTCTTC
TRBD1	TRBJ2-7	-	TRBV13	CASSSLISGTGYHEQYF	TGTGCCAGCAGCTCGCTTATCTCCGGGACAGGGTACCACGAGCAGTACTTC
-	TRBJ1-1	-	TRBV29-1	CSVEPGGSGAFF	TGCAGCGTTGAACCTGGCGGATCAGGAGCTTTCTTT
-	TRBJ2-5	-	TRBV11-2	CASSLGETQYF	TGTGCCAGCAGCTTAGGAGAGACCCAGTACTTC
-	TRBJ1-2	few	TRBV27	CASSFAVDYGYTF	TGTGCCAGCAGTTTTGCAGTAGACTATGGCTACACCTTC
-	TRBJ2-7	-	TRBV27	CASSTGFEQYF	TGTGCCAGCAGTACAGGGTTCGAGCAGTACTTC
-	TRBJ1-1	-	TRBV20-1	CSARSHLEAFF	TGCAGTGCTAGATCGCACCTTGAAGCTTTCTTT
-	TRBJ2-5	few	TRBV5-6	CASSWGYGETQYF	TGTGCCAGCAGCTGGGGGTACGGAGAGACCCAGTACTTC
-	TRBJ2-2	few	TRBV28	CASSLTGELFF	TGTGCCAGCAGTTTAACCGGGGAGCTGTTTTTT
TRBD1	TRBJ2-3	once	TRBV29-1	CSVGTGISDTQYF	TGCAGCGTTGGGACAGGGATTTCAGATACGCAGTATTTT
-	TRBJ2-7	-	TRBV30	CAWTDRQVVYEQYF	TGTGCCTGGACCGACCGGCAGGTAGTCTACGAGCAGTACTTC
-	TRBJ1-2	-	TRBV5-6	CASSLGRTDPLYGYTF	TGTGCCAGCAGCTTGGGTAGGACGGACCCCCTCTATGGCTACACCTTC
TRBD1	TRBJ2-7	few	TRBV28	CASSLFPSLDRYEQYF	TGTGCCAGCAGTTTATTCCCTAGCCTGGACAGGTACGAGCAGTACTTC
-	TRBJ2-7	-	TRBV29-1	CSVGDASYEQYF	TGCAGCGTTGGGGACGCCTCCTACGAGCAGTACTTC
-	TRBJ1-1	few	TRBV29-1	CSVQTGNGWNTEAFF	TGCAGCGTCCAAACAGGGAATGGGTGGAACACTGAAGCTTTCTTT
-	TRBJ2-7	few	TRBV27	CASSLAQTYEQYF	TGTGCCAGCAGTTTGGCGCAGACCTACGAGCAGTACTTC
-	TRBJ2-7	-	TRBV5-1	CASSLGQEGSYEQYF	TGCGCCAGCAGCTTGGGCCAGGAGGGCTCCTACGAGCAGTACTTC
TRBD2	TRBJ2-2	-	TRBV5-6	CASSLGLATGELFF	TGTGCCAGCAGCCTGGGACTAGCGACCGGGGAGCTGTTTTTT
-	TRBJ1-6	-	TRBV9	CASSGSGPLHF	TGTGCCAGCAGCGGATCGGGGCCCCTCCACTTT
TRBD2	TRBJ2-2	once	TRBV27	CASRGGLAGDTGELFF	TGTGCCAGCAGGGGAGGACTAGCGGGAGACACCGGGGAGCTGTTTTTT
-	TRBJ2-7	few	TRBV28	CASSFRDTHYEQYF	TGTGCCAGCAGTTTCCGGGACACGCACTACGAGCAGTACTTC
-	TRBJ2-4	-	TRBV11-2	CASSLLDWSAKNIQYF	TGTGCCAGCAGCTTATTGGACTGGTCAGCCAAAAACATTCAGTACTTC
-	TRBJ1-2	-	TRBV29-1	CSVPPGGSNYGYTF	TGCAGCGTCCCCCCCGGGGGGTCCAACTATGGCTACACCTTC
-	TRBJ2-7	-	TRBV29-1	CSVQSQGYEQYF	TGCAGCGTCCAATCCCAGGGATACGAGCAGTACTTC
TRBD1	TRBJ2-5	-	TRBV13	CASSPRDSQETQYF	TGTGCCAGCAGCCCACGGGACAGCCAAGAGACCCAGTACTTC
-	TRBJ2-2	-	TRBV2	CASRDQNTGELFF	TGTGCCAGCAGAGACCAGAACACCGGGGAGCTGTTTTTT
-	TRBJ2-7	-	TRBV30	CAWDPGLGSYEQYF	TGTGCCTGGGATCCGGGACTGGGGTCATACGAGCAGTACTTC
TRBD2	TRBJ2-7	-	TRBV29-1	CSVETLADPGGEQYF	TGCAGCGTTGAAACGCTAGCGGACCCTGGGGGCGAGCAGTACTTC
-	TRBJ2-3	-	TRBV29-1	CSVEGDAGRADTQYF	TGCAGCGTTGAAGGCGACGCGGGAAGGGCAGATACGCAGTATTTT
TRBD2	TRBJ2-7	few	TRBV29-1	CSVEISGSLSYEQYF	TGCAGCGTAGAGATTAGCGGGAGCCTCTCCTACGAGCAGTACTTC
-	TRBJ2-7	-	TRBV29-1	CSVEDPQSYEQYF	TGCAGCGTTGAAGATCCCCAATCCTACGAGCAGTACTTC
-	TRBJ2-7	-	TRBV27	CASSSQGSRYEQYF	TGTGCCAGCAGCTCACAGGGTTCCCGCTACGAGCAGTACTTC